This T cell receptor beta chain was identified in a study of blood T cell repertoires in COVID-19. Study context: Samples came from the United States, Italy and Spain, spanning acute and convalescent COVID-19.

Individuals drawn from approximately 26 US areas were roughly 18 to 95 years old. In the original processing: Amplification from reference gene primers served as the basis for estimated nucleated cell counts. Generated by immunoSEQ multiplex PCR, the TCRdb table keeps only in-frame clones and is missing some. For V, J and clone size, that table is used; D and trimming come from the DNA. Of around 240,000 clones in the sample, 85% to 90% are singletons; the top ten hold over 0.75%. With 6 bases clipped from V and 4 bases from J, the junction kept 3 bases outside the gene matches. The germline CDR1 and CDR2 sequences are MDHEN and SYDVKM. CDR3 length: 13 amino acids.

The sequenced material came from PBMCs or T cells enriched from blood (not recorded which). The sequence was collected from a man in his fifties or sixties who had been exposed to COVID-19. V gene TRBV28 combines with J gene TRBJ1-5; 7 nucleotides agree with TRBD1. The CDR3 nucleotides are TGTGCCAGCAGCCCGACAGGGAATCAGCCCCAGCATTTT. As protein: CASSPTGNQPQHF. Full variable domain (remainder filled in from reference TRBV28 and TRBJ1-5): DVKVTQSSRYLVKRTGEKVFLECVQDMDHENMFWYRQDPGLGLRLIYFSYDVKMKEKGDIPEGYSVSREKKERFSLILESASTNQTSMYLCASSPTGNQPQHFGDGTRLSIL.